This TCR beta chain was sequenced for a study of a mutant IDH1 vaccine in newly diagnosed glioma. The overall study: Patients were started on vaccination 4-6 weeks after radiotherapy alone, or with temozolomide cycles. Notes on the study in general: Most patients, 85% to 95%, showed vaccine-induced immune responses.

Libraries were prepared by immunoSEQ multiplex PCR; TCRdb keeps only in-frame clonotypes and omits some of them. The sample consists of tens of thousands of clones, approximately 80% of them appearing once. CDR1 and CDR2 (germline): SGHTA, FQGNSA. This CDR3 comprises 14 residues. V lost 1 base, J lost 5 bases, and 11 bases lay in between. As for time point: week 5, during vaccination. Topical imiquimod accompanied each vaccine dose, which consisted of 300 ug of mutant IDH1 20-mer peptide. Astrocytomas that were new, WHO grade 3 or 4, IDH1-mutant and ATRX-lost were present in the donors. About this clone itself: The antigen is not known.

The sample consisted of PBMCs, taken from a glioma patient whose treatment included an IDH1 peptide vaccine. This rearrangement joins TRBV7-2 to TRBJ2-5, with D unresolved. The source of this sequence is a man aged 25-40 years with glioma. CDR3 amino acids: CASSLVPDLETQYF. CDR3 DNA sequence: TGTGCCAGCAGCTTAGTCCCAGATTTGGAGACCCAGTACTTC.